The entry below describes one TCR beta chain. What it recognizes is unknown. Primers: 60 Vbeta forward and 13 Jbeta reverse. Data came from immunoSEQ multiplex PCR; TCRdb stores just in-frame clones and leaves some out. The data contain about 120,000 clones, around 84% of them singletons. Trimming took 4 bases from V and 1 from J, leaving 8 bases between them. This CDR3 has 15 residues. Germline loops: CDR1 LGHNA, CDR2 YNFKEQ. This entry comes from a study of cytomegalovirus exposure and HLA in healthy donors. Study-wide results and caveats: Rare TCR sequences predominated, though certain public TCRs were found in many donors. There were a few CMV-associated chains whose specificity for CMV antigens was confirmed in vitro. Immune exposure information available was restricted to CMV serostatus. Trimming of TCR beta V- and J-genes showed a link, identified in a later analysis, to a missense DCLRE1C variant.

Input material: PBMCs. The chain combines TRBV4-2 with TRBJ2-6; a possible D gene is TRBD2 (5 bases). The TCR sequence derives from a man younger than 30 in good health and CMV-seronegative. The CDR3 nucleotides are TGTGCCAGCAGCCCGGGGTTTTCTGGGGCCAACGTCCTGACTTTC. Translation gives CASSPGFSGANVLTF.